This T cell receptor (beta chain) was sequenced in a study of cytomegalovirus exposure and HLA in healthy donors. The germline gives CDR1 SGHTA, CDR2 FQGNSA. The V and J ends lost 1 base and 6 bases respectively, with 6 bases between them. The CDR3 runs 12 residues. The PCR had 60 Vbeta and 13 Jbeta primers. Here immunoSEQ multiplex PCR was the method, and the copy in TCRdb shows in-frame clones only, minus some. Its table records tens of thousands of clones. The V call is TRBV7-2, the J call TRBJ1-2, with unresolved D. Input material: PBMCs. The sequence came from a man aged 35 to 55 in good health and CMV-seronegative. This CDR3 reads CASSLGGNGYTF. DNA of the CDR3: TGTGCCAGCAGCTTAGGAGGTAATGGCTACACCTTC.